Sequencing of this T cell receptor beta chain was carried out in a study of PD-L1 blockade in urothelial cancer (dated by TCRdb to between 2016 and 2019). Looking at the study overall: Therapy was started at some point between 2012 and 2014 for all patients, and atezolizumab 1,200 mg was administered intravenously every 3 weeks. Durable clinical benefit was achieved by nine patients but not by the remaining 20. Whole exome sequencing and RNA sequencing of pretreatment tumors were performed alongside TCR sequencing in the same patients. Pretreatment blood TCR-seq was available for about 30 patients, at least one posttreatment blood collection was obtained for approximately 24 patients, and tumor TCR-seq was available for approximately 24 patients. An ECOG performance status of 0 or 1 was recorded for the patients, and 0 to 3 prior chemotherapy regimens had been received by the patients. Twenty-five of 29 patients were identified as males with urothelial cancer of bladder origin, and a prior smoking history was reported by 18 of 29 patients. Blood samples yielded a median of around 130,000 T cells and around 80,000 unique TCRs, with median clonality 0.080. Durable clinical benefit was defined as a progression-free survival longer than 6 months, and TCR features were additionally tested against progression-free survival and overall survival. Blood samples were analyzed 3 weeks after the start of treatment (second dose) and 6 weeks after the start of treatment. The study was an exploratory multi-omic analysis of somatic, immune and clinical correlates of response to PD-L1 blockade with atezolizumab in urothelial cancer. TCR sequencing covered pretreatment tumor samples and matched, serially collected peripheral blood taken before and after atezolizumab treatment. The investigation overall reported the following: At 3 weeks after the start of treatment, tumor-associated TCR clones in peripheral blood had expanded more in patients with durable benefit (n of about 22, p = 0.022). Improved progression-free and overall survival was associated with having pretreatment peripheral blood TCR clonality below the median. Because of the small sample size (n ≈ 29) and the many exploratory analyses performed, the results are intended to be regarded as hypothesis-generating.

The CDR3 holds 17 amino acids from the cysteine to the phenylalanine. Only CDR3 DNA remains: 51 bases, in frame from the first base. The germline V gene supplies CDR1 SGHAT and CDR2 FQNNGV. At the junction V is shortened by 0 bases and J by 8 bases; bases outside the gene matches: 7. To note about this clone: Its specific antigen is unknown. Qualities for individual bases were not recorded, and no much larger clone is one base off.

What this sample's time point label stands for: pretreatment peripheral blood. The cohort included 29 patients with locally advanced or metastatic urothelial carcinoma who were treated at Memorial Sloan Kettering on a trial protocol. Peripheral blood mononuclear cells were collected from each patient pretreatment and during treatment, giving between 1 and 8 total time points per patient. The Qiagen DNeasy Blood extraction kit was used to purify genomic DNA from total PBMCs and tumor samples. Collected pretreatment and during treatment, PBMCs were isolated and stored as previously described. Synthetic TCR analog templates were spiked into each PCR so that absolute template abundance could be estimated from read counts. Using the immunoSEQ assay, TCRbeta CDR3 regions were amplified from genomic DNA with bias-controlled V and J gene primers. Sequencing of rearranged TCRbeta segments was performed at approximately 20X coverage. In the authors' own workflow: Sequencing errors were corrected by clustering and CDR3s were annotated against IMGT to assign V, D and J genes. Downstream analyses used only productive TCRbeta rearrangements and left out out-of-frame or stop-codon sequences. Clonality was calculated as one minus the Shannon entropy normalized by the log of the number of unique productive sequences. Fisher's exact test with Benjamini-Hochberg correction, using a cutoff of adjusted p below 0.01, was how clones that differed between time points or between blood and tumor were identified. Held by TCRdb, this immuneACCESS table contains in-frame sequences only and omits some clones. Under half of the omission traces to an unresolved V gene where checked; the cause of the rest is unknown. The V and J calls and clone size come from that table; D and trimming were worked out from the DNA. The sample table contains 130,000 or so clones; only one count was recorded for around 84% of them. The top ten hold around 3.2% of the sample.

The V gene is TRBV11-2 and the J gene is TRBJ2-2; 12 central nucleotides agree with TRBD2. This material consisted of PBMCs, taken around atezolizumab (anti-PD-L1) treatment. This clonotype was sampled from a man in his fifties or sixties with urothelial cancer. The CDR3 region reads CASSLELAGGPSGELFF. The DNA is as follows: TGTGCCAGCAGCTTAGAGCTAGCGGGAGGGCCTTCTGGGGAGCTGTTTTTT.